The rows below give T cell receptor beta chains drawn from one sample of a study of siplizumab effects on memory and regulatory T cells. Only in-frame clones appear in the TCRdb table, and some are missing; sequencing was by immunoSEQ multiplex PCR. This repertoire shows over 95,000 clones, around 95% found once; its top ten account for over 0.15%. Sequencing was carried out using non-Treg CD4+ T cells sorted from blood. These receptors all come from a human donor in good health. Both conserved end residues are part of each CDR3. The D gene is left open where the match is weak. For some rows the clone size is stated as once, few or many, or as a class when expanded; others skip it.

TRBJ2-2,TRBV7-3,NA,TRBD2,TGTGCCAGCAGCCCTAGCGGGGGGAACACCGGGGAGCTGTTTTTT,CASSPSGGNTGELFF
TRBJ1-2,TRBV27,once,TRBD1,TGTGCCAGCAGTTATAAACAGGGGTGGGAAGATGGCTACACCTTC,CASSYKQGWEDGYTF
TRBJ1-4,TRBV28,NA,TRBD1,TGTGCCAGCAGTTTGAGGGGGCGTGGGGCTAATGAAAAACTGTTTTTT,CASSLRGRGANEKLFF
TRBJ2-2,TRBV6-5,NA,NA,TGTGCCAGCAGTTACCGCCAGCTAAACACCGGGGAGCTGTTTTTT,CASSYRQLNTGELFF
TRBJ1-1,TRBV7-6,NA,TRBD1,TGTGCCAGCAGCTTAGCGGGCAGGGGGGTGAACACTGAAGCTTTCTTT,CASSLAGRGVNTEAFF
TRBJ2-7,TRBV5-1,NA,NA,TGCGCCAGCAGCTTGGTTGCAGGGAATTACGAGCAGTACTTC,CASSLVAGNYEQYF
TRBJ1-6,TRBV18,once,NA,TGTGCCAGCTCACCAGGGGCAGCGGCGAATTCACCCCTCCACTTT,CASSPGAAANSPLHF
TRBJ2-7,TRBV11-2,NA,NA,TGTGCCAGCAGCCCCCTCCATTGGGGCTACGAGCAGTACTTC,CASSPLHWGYEQYF
TRBJ1-2,TRBV10-3,NA,TRBD1,TGTGCCATCACCGACAGGGTAATTCGTGGCTACACCTTC,CAITDRVIRGYTF
TRBJ1-2,TRBV6-4,once,NA,TGTGCCAGCAGTGACACTTGGAGGGTTGTTAACTATGGCTACACCTTC,CASSDTWRVVNYGYTF
TRBJ2-3,TRBV5-4,NA,TRBD1,TGTGCCAGCAGCTTGGGACAGGGGGCAGGGGATACGCAGTATTTT,CASSLGQGAGDTQYF
TRBJ1-2,TRBV2,NA,TRBD1,TGTGCCAGCAGTGGCGGGACAGGGGGCCACTATGGCTACACCTTC,CASSGGTGGHYGYTF
TRBJ1-4,TRBV11-2,NA,TRBD1,TGTGCCAGCGCGGGACAGGGTGGAACTAATGAAAAACTGTTTTTT,CASAGQGGTNEKLFF
TRBJ2-7,TRBV19,NA,NA,TGTGCCAGTAGTATAGCGGGCAAGGGTTTGTACTTC,CASSIAGKGLYF
TRBJ1-4,TRBV11-2,NA,NA,TGTGCCAGCAGAAATACCGGGTCTGAAAAACTGTTTTTT,CASRNTGSEKLFF
TRBJ2-5,TRBV7-9,NA,NA,TGTGCCAGCAGCTCCGGTCCTCAAGAGACCCAGTACTTC,CASSSGPQETQYF
TRBJ1-5,TRBV7-2,NA,NA,TGTGCCAGCAGCTTAGCTGGGGTCGGCAATCAGCCCCAGCATTTT,CASSLAGVGNQPQHF
TRBJ1-1,TRBV20-1,NA,NA,TGCAGTGCTGCAGGGAACACTGAAGCTTTCTTT,CSAAGNTEAFF
TRBJ2-3,TRBV7-3,NA,NA,TGTGCCAGCAGCTCCACCACAGATACGCAGTATTTT,CASSSTTDTQYF
TRBJ1-2,TRBV6-6,NA,NA,TGTGCCAGCAGTTCGGTGGGCGGCTACACCTTC,CASSSVGGYTF
TRBJ2-2,TRBV9,NA,TRBD1,TGTGCCAGCAGCCCCCGGGACAGATACACCGGGGAGCTGTTTTTT,CASSPRDRYTGELFF
TRBJ2-7,TRBV5-4,NA,TRBD1,TGTGCCAGCAGCTCGGGGACAGGCTACGAGCAGTACTTC,CASSSGTGYEQYF